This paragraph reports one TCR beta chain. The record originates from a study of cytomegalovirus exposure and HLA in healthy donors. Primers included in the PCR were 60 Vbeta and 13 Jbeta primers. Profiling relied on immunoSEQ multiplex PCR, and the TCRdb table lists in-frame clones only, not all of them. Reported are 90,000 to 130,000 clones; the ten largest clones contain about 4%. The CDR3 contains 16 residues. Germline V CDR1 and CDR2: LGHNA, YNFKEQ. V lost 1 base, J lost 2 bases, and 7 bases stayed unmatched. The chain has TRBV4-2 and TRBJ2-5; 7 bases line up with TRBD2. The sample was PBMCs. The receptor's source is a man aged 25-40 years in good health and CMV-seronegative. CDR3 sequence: CASSQGGSSGQETQYF. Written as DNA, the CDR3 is TGTGCCAGCAGCCAAGGGGGGTCTAGCGGACAAGAGACCCAGTACTTC.